This T cell receptor (beta chain) was observed in a study of sequential checkpoint blockade in melanoma. About the research overall: Patients were randomized 1:1 to nivolumab-then-ipilimumab or ipilimumab-then-nivolumab first-line.

Assay: immunoSEQ multiplex PCR; the TCRdb copy retains only in-frame clones and omits some. This table has about 21,000 clones, approximately 78% appearing once. Per the germline V gene, CDR1 is MNHEY and CDR2 is SMNVEV (reference sequence). V lost 3 bases and J lost 0; bases outside the gene matches: 3. The CDR3 covers 15 residues. This sample's treatment: randomized to nivolumab then ipilimumab (arm A) or the reverse (arm B). Patients had received no earlier DNA-damaging chemotherapy. PBMC sorting kept live CD3+CD8+ cells without CD19 or CD56. This clone showed up just a few times. The sample contains more than one DNA sequence encoding this CDR3.

This clonotype was obtained from a human donor with melanoma. The chain is built from TRBV27 and TRBJ2-7, with 9 bases matching TRBD1. Here the sequenced sample was CD8+ T cells sorted from blood (inferred from file names), taken from a patient given nivolumab and ipilimumab in sequence. CDR3 DNA sequence: TGTGCCAGCAGTTTCCTGGGACAGGGCTCCTACGAGCAGTACTTC. It translates to CASSFLGQGSYEQYF.